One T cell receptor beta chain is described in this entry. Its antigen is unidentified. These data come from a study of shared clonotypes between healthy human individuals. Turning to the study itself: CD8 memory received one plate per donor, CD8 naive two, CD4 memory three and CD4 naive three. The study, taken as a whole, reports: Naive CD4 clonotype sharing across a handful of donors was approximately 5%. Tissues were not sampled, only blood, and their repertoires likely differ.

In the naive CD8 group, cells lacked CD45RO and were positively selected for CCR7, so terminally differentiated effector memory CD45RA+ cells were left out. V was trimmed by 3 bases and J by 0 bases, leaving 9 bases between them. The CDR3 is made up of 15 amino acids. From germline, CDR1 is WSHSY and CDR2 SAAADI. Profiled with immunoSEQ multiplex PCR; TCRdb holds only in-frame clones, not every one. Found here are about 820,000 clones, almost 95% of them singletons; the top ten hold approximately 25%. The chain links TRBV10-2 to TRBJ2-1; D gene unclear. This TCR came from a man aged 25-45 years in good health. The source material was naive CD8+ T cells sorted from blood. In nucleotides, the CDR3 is TGCGCCAGCAGTGAAGGGCTTATCTCCTACAATGAGCAGTTCTTC. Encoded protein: CASSEGLISYNEQFF.